This TCR beta chain originates from a study of blood T cell repertoires in COVID-19. V dropped 3 bases and J dropped 13; count of bases not matched to a gene: 8. Germline V gene sequence: CDR1 LGHNT, CDR2 FRNRAP. The CDR3 sequence is 12 residues long. In the original processing: It was from reference gene primer amplification that nucleated cell counts were estimated. Sequenced by immunoSEQ multiplex PCR; TCRdb stores in-frame clones only, minus some. V, J and clone size are those of that table, while D and trimming were read from the DNA. The repertoire holds some 100,000 clones, roughly 90% seen once, with 6.5% in the top ten.

The sequence came from a woman between 55 and 75 years old with acute or convalescent COVID-19. The chain uses TRBV12-5 and TRBJ2-7; 8 nucleotides line up with TRBD2. Sequenced input: peripheral blood. The CDR3 DNA reads TGTGCTAGTGGTTTCCAGCGGGAGAAAGATTACGTC. Translating it yields CASGFQREKDYV.